The 10 T cell receptor beta chains listed next were all sequenced from one sample in a study of blood T cell repertoires in COVID-19. The data were produced by immunoSEQ multiplex PCR, yet TCRdb's version contains in-frame clones alone and is incomplete. The table shows just under 90,000 clones, with about 91% occurring only once. The sequenced sample was peripheral blood. The receptors derive from a man between 60 and 70 years old with acute or convalescent COVID-19.

With respect to this clone: The junction departs from germline at one end; a sequencing error may be responsible. Here the CDR3 reads CASREGQGVGHGSKNIQYF. As DNA, the CDR3 is TGTGCCAGCAGGGAAGGACAGGGCGTGGGTCATGGGTCCAAAAACATTCAGTACTTC. The chain carries TRBV6-1 and TRBJ2-4, with 8 nucleotides matching TRBD1. The germline V gene has CDR1 MNHNS and CDR2 SASEGT. The CDR3 loop spans 19 amino acids.

The gene calls are TRBV20-1 and TRBJ2-1; 7 bases map to TRBD2. This CDR3 contains 15 residues. CDR1 DFQATT and CDR2 SNEGSKA come from the germline V gene (reference sequence). Trimming at V came to 3 bases and at J to 0 bases, leaving 5 bases not matched to a gene. Here the CDR3 DNA reads TGCAGTGCTAGTTTAGCGGGCCACTCCTACAATGAGCAGTTCTTC. Translated, it gives CSASLAGHSYNEQFF.

The count of this clone is one. The chain employs TRBV5-1 and TRBJ2-2; D possibly corresponds to TRBD2 (5 bases). V lost 2 bases and J lost 2, with 16 bases in between. The germline V gene encodes CDR1 SGHRS and CDR2 YFSETQ. The length of the CDR3 is 17 residues. CDR3: CASSFGPLGSNTGELFF. Written as DNA, the CDR3 is TGCGCCAGCAGCTTCGGACCCCTAGGGAGTAACACCGGGGAGCTGTTTTTT.

To note about this clone: Germline is not matched at one junction end, which may reflect a read error. The chain employs TRBV7-3 and TRBJ2-3, with 13 bases that match TRBD2. CDR1 is SGHTA, CDR2 FQGTGA, per germline. The CDR3 contains 16 residues. CDR3 sequence reads: CASSLTSGGVPDTQYF. CDR3 DNA sequence: TGTGCCAGCAGCCTAACTAGCGGGGGGGTTCCAGATACGCAGTATTTT. The entire variable domain, with the rest obtained from reference TRBV7-3 and TRBJ2-3, is as follows: GAGVSQTPSNKVTEKGKYVELRCDPISGHTALYWYRQSLGQGPEFLIYFQGTGAADDSGLPNDRFFAVRPEGSVSTLKIQRTERGDSAVYLCASSLTSGGVPDTQYFGPGTRLTVL.

On this clone itself: The junction departs from the called germline gene at one end, perhaps through a read error. V is TRBV5-1 and J is TRBJ2-5; 8 nucleotides line up with TRBD2. The CDR3 has 15 amino acids. CDR1 SGHRS and CDR2 YFSETQ come from the germline V gene. CDR3 bases: TGCGCCCGCAGCTTGGCCGGGGGGGGACCAGAGACCCAGTACTTC. This sequence encodes CARSLAGGGPETQYF.

J is TRBJ2-3 and V is TRBV6-2 or TRBV6-3; 12 positions agree with TRBD2. V shed 6 bases, J shed 2 bases, and the junction held 12 bases outside the gene matches. Germline V CDR1 and CDR2: MNHEY, SVGEGT. The CDR3 totals 18 residues. The CDR3: CASSAGTSGRISTDTQYF. The CDR3 DNA follows: TGTGCCAGCAGCGCGGGGACTAGCGGGCGGATTTCCACAGATACGCAGTATTTT.

The rearrangement uses TRBV5-1 and TRBJ2-5; 8 bases align to TRBD1. Trimming at V came to 4 bases and at J to 3 bases, leaving 5 bases not matched to a gene. The CDR3 is made up of 14 amino acids. From germline, CDR1 is SGHRS and CDR2 YFSETQ. Here the CDR3 DNA reads TGCGCCAGCAGCCAGACAGGGGATAAAGAGACCCAGTACTTC. Its translation: CASSQTGDKETQYF.

This sequence joins TRBV6-1 and TRBJ2-3; 14 bases are a match to TRBD2. Germline loops: CDR1 MNHNS, CDR2 SASEGT. CDR3 length equals 15 residues. V shed 3 bases, J shed 9 bases, and the junction held 5 bases outside the gene matches. CDR3 DNA: TGTGCCAGCAGTGAGACTAGCGGGGGGGGACGCACGCAGTATTTT. It yields the protein CASSETSGGGRTQYF.

The J gene is TRBJ1-3, the V gene TRBV30; 7 bases agree with TRBD1. Trimming cost V 5 bases and J 2 bases; bases outside gene matches: 3. This CDR3 comprises 13 residues. Germline CDR1 GTSNPN, CDR2 SVGIG (reference sequence). CDR3 DNA: TGTGCCTGGGGGACAGTGGCTGGAAACACCATATATTTT. Translation: CAWGTVAGNTIYF. The full variable domain, with the rest looked up from reference TRBV30 and TRBJ1-3, is SQTIHQWPATLVQPVGSPLSLECTVEGTSNPNLYWYRQAAGRGLQLLFYSVGIGQISSEVPQNLSASRPQDRQFILSSKKLLLSDSGFYLCAWGTVAGNTIYFGEGSWLTVV.

The rearrangement uses TRBV28 and TRBJ1-5; 10 positions match TRBD1. Per germline, CDR1 MDHEN and CDR2 SYDVKM. The V and J ends lost 5 bases and 6 bases, in that order; junction bases with no gene match: 4. CDR3 length: 14 residues. CDR3 amino acids: CASSRDRGGQPQHF. The CDR3 coding sequence is TGTGCCAGCAGTCGGGACAGGGGCGGTCAGCCCCAGCATTTT.